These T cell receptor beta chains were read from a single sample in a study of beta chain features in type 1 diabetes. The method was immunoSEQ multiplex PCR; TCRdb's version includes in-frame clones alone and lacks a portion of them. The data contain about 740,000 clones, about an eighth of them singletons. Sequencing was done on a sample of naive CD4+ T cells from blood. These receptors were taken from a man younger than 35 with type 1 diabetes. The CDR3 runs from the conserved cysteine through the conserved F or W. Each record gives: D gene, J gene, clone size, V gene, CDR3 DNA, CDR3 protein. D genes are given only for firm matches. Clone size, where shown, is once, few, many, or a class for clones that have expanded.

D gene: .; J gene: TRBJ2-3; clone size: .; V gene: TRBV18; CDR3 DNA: TGTGCCAGCTCTCGGACGAGCATGGATACGCAGTATTTT; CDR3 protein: CASSRTSMDTQYF
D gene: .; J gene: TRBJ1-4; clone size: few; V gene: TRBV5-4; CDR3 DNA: TGTGCCAGCAGCTCGCCAAATGAAAAACTGTTTTTT; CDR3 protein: CASSSPNEKLFF
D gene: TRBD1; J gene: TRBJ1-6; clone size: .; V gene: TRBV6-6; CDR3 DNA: TGTGCCAGCAGTTACTCGAGGGGGCCCGCTTCACCCCTCCACTTT; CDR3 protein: CASSYSRGPASPLHF
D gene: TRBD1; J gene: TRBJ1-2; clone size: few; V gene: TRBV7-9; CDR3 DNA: TGTGCCATCCAACGGGACAGGCTAACCAATGAGTATGGCTACACCTTC; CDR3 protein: CAIQRDRLTNEYGYTF
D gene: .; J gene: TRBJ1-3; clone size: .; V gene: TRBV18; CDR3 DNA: TGTGCCAGCTCACCCTGGGAGGGGAACTCTGGAAACACCATATATTTT; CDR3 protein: CASSPWEGNSGNTIYF
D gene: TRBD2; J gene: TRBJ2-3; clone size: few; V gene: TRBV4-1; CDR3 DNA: TGCGCCAGCAGCCCACCCCCGCGGACTAGCGGGGCAGATACGCAGTATTTT; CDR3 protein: CASSPPPRTSGADTQYF
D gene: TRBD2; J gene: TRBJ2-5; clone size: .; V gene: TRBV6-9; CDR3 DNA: TGTGCTCCCCCGGGGCGGGGGGGCCAGTACTTC; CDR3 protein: CAPPGRGGQYF
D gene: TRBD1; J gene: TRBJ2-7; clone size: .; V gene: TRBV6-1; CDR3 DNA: TGTGCCAGCAGGATCGGCCGGACAGGGGACTACGAGCAGTACTTC; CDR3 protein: CASRIGRTGDYEQYF
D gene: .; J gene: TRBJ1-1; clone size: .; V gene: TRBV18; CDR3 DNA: TGTGCCAGCTCGGACAGCGAGAACACTGAAGCTTTCTTT; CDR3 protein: CASSDSENTEAFF
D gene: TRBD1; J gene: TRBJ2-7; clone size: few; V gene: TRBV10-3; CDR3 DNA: TGTGCCATCAGTGAGTCGAGGGACAGGGGCGCCTACGAGCAGTACTTC; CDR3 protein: CAISESRDRGAYEQYF
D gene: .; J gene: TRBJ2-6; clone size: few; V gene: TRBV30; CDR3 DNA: TGTGCCTGGACTGACGGAAACTCTGGGGCCAACGTCCTGACTTTC; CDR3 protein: CAWTDGNSGANVLTF
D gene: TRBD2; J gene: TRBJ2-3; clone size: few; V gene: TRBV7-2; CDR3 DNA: TGTGCCAGCAGCTCGCAGACTAGCGGGGGGATAAGCACAGATACGCAGTATTTT; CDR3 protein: CASSSQTSGGISTDTQYF
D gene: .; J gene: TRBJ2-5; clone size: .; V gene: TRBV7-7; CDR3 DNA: TGTGCTAGCAGCCCGAGAGTCGGGGCTGGAGAGACCCAGTACTTC; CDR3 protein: CASSPRVGAGETQYF
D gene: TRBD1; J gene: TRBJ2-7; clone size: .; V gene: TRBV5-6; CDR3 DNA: TGTGCCAGCAGCTCCGGACAGGGCGAGCAGTACTTC; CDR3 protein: CASSSGQGEQYF
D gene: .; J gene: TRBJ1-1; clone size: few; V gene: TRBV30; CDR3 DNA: TGTGCCTCATCTCCAGGGAACACTGAAGCTTTCTTT; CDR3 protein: CASSPGNTEAFF
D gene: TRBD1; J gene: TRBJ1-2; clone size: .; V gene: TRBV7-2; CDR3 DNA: TGTGCCAGCAGCTTAGTGGCAGGGGGCCATGGCTACACCTTC; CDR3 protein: CASSLVAGGHGYTF
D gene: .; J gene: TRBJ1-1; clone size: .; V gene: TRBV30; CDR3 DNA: TGTGCCTTCTACACGGTTTTTCACACTGAAGCTTTCTTT; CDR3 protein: CAFYTVFHTEAFF
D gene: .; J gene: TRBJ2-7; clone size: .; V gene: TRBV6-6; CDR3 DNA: TGTGCCAGCAGTTACTCGGGTCAGGGAAAACCCGAGCAGTACTTC; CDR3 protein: CASSYSGQGKPEQYF
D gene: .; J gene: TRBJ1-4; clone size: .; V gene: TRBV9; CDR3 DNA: TGTGCCAGCAGCGTAGTCGAGGGGGGTATCGGTGAAAAACTGTTTTTT; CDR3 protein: CASSVVEGGIGEKLFF
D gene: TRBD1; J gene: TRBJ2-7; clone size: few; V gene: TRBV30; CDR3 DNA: TGTGCCTGGAGTGCGACAGGGGGCCCCTACGAGCAGTACTTC; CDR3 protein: CAWSATGGPYEQYF
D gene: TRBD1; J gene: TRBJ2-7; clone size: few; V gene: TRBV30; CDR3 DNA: TGTGCCTGGAGTGTAGCCCCGGACAGGGCAAACTTC; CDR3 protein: CAWSVAPDRANF
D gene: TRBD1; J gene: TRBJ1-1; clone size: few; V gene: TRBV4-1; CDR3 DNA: TGCGCCAGCAGGCAAACGGACAGGTTGAACACTGAAGCTTTCTTT; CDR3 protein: CASRQTDRLNTEAFF
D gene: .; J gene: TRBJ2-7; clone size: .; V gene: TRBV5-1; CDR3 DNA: TGCGCCAGCAGCCCCGGGACGGCCTACGAGCAGTACTTC; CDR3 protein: CASSPGTAYEQYF
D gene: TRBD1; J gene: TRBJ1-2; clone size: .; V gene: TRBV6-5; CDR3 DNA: TGTGCCAGCAGTCCACTTGACAGGGGATCAGATGGCTACACCTTC; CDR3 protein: CASSPLDRGSDGYTF
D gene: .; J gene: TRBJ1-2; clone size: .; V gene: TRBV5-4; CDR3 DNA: TGTGCCAGCAGCTCACCTAAAGACGCTGAGCCTAACTATGGCTACACCTTC; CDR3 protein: CASSSPKDAEPNYGYTF
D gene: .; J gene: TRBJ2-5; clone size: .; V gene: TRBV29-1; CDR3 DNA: TGCAGCGTGACGACAGTGGGCGAGACCCAGTACTTC; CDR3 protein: CSVTTVGETQYF
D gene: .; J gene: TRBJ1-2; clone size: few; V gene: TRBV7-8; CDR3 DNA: TGTGCCAGCAGCCGGACAGCTACTAACTATGGCTACACCTTC; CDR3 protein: CASSRTATNYGYTF